This T cell receptor (beta chain) was found in a study of T cell responses to AZD1222 COVID-19 vaccine. The protocol was immunoSEQ multiplex PCR, while the TCRdb copy is restricted to in-frame clones and leaves out a portion. The data contain about 120,000 clones, roughly 89% of them seen just once; the ten biggest clones take up about 16%. This CDR3 has 13 residues. Germline V gene data show CDR1 as KGHSH and CDR2 as LQKENI. V lost 7 bases, J lost 5 bases, and 8 bases stayed unmatched. The chain uses TRBV18 and TRBJ2-7, with TRBD1 matching 7 bases. The TCR sequence derives from an adult who received the AZD1222 COVID-19 vaccine. Specimen: peripheral blood, collected 28 days after the second AZD1222 dose. CDR3 DNA sequence: TGTGCCAGCTTCGTAAGGCAGGGGGACGAGCAGTACTTC. Its protein product is CASFVRQGDEQYF.